This entry is about one TCR beta chain. No antigen is known for it. At one of its ends the junction is not consistent with the germline gene, which may arise from a read error. This sample is drawn from a study of shared clonotypes between healthy human individuals (dated by TCRdb to about 2020). Background for the entire study: A few men and a couple of women, aged 18 to 49 years, made up the cohort. To estimate repertoire size and how much clonotype sharing occurs between individuals, the study deeply sequenced the blood TCR repertoires of about five healthy adults. Libraries were prepared and TCR repertoires were sequenced by different laboratories using diverse techniques, in order to increase sequencing depth and limit assay-specific biases. Leukapheresis yielded between about 0.94 and 8.9 billion PBMCs per donor.

CDR3 length: 14 amino acids, cysteine to phenylalanine. The only DNA kept is the CDR3, 42 bases in frame from the first base. The germline V gene specifies MNHNS as CDR1 and SASEGT as CDR2. Using the deep immunoSEQ assay, multiplex PCR amplified TCR CDR3 regions from genomic DNA. Extracted genomic DNA from each cell subset was spread evenly across all wells of several immunoSEQ 96-well plates, with each plate serving as a replicate. For unsorted PBMC, each replicate PCR was loaded with 300 ng genomic DNA, equivalent to approximately 33,000 T cell genomes. Unsorted PBMC genomic DNA was sequenced across ten immunoSEQ deep assay plates. The purified libraries were quantified using a Qubit 3.0 fluorometer, sized with a Bioanalyzer 2100, and then quantified again using the KAPA Library Quantification kit. Every immunoSEQ 96-well plate was sequenced on a separate single-read 150-cycle Illumina NextSeq 550 flow cell. The published analysis was carried out like this. The immunoSEQ output contained only junctional sequences without quality scores, so filtering could not match that applied to full-length reads. To assign V/J genes and CDR3, sequences were annotated using PyIR, a Python wrapper for IgBLAST v1.9, with IMGT germline references. Reads were removed for weak V/J assignments (E-value above 1e-6), missing CDR3, stop codons, out-of-frame junctions, or ambiguous translated residues. V3J clonotypes were defined by identical inferred V gene, J gene, and CDR3 amino acid sequence. Percentage overlap between repertoires was computed as shared unique clonotypes divided by the size of the smaller repertoire. Repertoire richness was assessed with RTK rarefaction, the Chao1 estimator, and Recon v2.1 estimates of unobserved clonotypes. Sourced from immuneACCESS, this table was stored by TCRdb with only in-frame sequences that have V and J called. A share of the clones is absent; for the studies checked, an unresolved V gene accounts for under half, and the remainder has no known explanation. V, J and clone size are those of that table, while D and trimming were read from the DNA. The sample table shows about half a million clones, and around 80% are seen once. The top ten clones comprise 12% of the sample.

The donors were healthy, HIV-negative adults who had no recently reported acute infections or vaccinations. Every donor was a Caucasian adult living in Nashville, Tennessee, USA. For unsorted samples, roughly 90 million PBMCs were counted, and genomic DNA was extracted using the QIAamp DNA Blood Mini kit. Blood was obtained by leukapheresis, after which PBMCs were separated by Ficoll-Histopaque density gradient centrifugation and cryopreserved in liquid nitrogen vapor phase. Study-wide findings and limitations: Sampling was restricted to blood, and TCR repertoires in tissue are likely to differ from TCR repertoires in blood. The small number of donors limited the genetic and exposure-history diversity represented. Based on pairwise subsampling, the degree of clonotype sharing among donors was expected to be affected by sequencing depth.

Sequencing was performed on PBMCs. In this chain, TRBV6-1 is recombined with TRBJ2-1; matching of 5 bases hints at TRBD2 as the D gene. The TCR was taken from a woman between 35 and 50 years old in good health. Some clones in this sample may be carry-over from other donors' samples. The CDR3 amino acid sequence is: CASSELQDYNGQFF. At the DNA level, the sequence is TGTGCCAGCAGTGAATTGCAAGACTACAATGGGCAGTTCTTC.